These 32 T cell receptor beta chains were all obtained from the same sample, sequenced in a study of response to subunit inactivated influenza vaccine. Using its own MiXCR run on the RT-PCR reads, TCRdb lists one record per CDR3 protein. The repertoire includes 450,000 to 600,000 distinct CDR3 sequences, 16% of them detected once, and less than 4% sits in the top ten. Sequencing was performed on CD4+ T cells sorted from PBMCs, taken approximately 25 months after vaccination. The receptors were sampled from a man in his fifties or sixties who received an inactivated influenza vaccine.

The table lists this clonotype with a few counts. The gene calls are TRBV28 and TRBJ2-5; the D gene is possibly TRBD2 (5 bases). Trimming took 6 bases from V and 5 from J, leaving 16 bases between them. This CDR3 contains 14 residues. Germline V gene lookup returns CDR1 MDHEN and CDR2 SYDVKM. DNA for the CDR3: TGTGCCAGCAGCCCCCCTCCTAGCACGGAGACCCAGTACTTC. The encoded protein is CASSPPPSTETQYF.

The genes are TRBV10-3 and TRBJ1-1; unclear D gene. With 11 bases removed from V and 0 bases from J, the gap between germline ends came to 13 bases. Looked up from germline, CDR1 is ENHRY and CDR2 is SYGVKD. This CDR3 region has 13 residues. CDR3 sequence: CAVSPLMNTEAFF. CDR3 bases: TGTGCCGTCTCGCCCCTTATGAACACTGAAGCTTTCTTT.

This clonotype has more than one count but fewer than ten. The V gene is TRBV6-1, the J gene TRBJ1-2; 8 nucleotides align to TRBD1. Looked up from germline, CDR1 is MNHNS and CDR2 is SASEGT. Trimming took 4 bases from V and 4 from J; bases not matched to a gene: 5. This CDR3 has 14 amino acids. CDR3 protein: CASSAGQGVYGYTF. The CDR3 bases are TGTGCCAGCAGTGCCGGACAGGGTGTCTATGGCTACACCTTC.

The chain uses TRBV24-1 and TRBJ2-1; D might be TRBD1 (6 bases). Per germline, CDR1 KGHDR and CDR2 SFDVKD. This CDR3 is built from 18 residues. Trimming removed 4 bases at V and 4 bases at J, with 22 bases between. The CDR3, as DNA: TGTGCCACCAGTGACCCCAGTCTACAGGGTAATTCTTACAATGAGCAGTTCTTC. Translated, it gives CATSDPSLQGNSYNEQFF.

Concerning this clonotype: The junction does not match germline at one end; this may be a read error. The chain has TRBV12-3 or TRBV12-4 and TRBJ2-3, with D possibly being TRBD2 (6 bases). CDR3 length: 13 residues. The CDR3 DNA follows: TGTGCCAGCACTTTACCCCCAACGGGAGCTTGGTATTTT. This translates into CASTLPPTGAWYF.

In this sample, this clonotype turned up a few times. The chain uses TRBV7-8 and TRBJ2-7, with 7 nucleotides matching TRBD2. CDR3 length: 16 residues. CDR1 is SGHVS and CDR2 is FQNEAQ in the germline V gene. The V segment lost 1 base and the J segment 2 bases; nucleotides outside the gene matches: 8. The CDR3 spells CASSLGGGGLPYEQYF. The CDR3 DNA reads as TGTGCCAGCAGCTTAGGAGGCGGGGGACTCCCCTACGAGCAGTACTTC.

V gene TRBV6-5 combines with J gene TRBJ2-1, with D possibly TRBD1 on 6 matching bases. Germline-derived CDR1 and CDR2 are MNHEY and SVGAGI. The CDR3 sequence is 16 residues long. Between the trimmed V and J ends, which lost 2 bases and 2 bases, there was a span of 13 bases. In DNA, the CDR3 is TGTGCCAGCAGTTACACAGGGACCAGGGCCTACAATGAGCAGTTCTTC. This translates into CASSYTGTRAYNEQFF.

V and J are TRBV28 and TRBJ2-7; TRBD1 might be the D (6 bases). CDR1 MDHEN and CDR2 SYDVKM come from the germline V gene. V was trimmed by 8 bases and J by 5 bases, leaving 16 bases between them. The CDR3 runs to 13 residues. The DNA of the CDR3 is TGTGCCAGCCGGGGACAACCTTTCCACGAGCAGTACTTC. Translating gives CASRGQPFHEQYF.

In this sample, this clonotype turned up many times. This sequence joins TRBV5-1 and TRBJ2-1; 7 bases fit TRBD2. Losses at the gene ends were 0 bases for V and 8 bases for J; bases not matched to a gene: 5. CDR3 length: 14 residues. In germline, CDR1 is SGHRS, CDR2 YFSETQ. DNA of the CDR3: TGCGCCAGCAGCTTGGCCTTAGGGAGGGATGAGCAGTTCTTC. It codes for CASSLALGRDEQFF. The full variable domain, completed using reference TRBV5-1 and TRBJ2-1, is KAGVTQTPRYLIKTRGQQVTLSCSPISGHRSVSWYQQTPGQGLQFLFEYFSETQRNKGNFPGRFSGRQFSNSRSEMNVSTLELGDSALYLCASSLALGRDEQFFGPGTRLTVL.

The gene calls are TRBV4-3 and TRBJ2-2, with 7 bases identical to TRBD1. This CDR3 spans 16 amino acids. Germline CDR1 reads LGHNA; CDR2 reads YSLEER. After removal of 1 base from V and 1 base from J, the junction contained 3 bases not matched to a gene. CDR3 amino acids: CASSQGNRGNTGELFF. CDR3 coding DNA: TGCGCCAGCAGCCAAGGCAACAGGGGGAACACCGGGGAGCTGTTTTTT.

CDR3 amino acids: CASSYQGAPDTQYF. CDR3 DNA sequence: TGCGCCAGCAGCTACCAGGGGGCACCAGATACGCAGTATTTT. The chain is built from TRBV5-1 and TRBJ2-3, with 8 bases that match TRBD1. V dropped 3 bases and J dropped 4; count of bases not matched to a gene: 4. This CDR3 region has 14 residues. Germline V gene data show CDR1 as SGHRS and CDR2 as YFSETQ.

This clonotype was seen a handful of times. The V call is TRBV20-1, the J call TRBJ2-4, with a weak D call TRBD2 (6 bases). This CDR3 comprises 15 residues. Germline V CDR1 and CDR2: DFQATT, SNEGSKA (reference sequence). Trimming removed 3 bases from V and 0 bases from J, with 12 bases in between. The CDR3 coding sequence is TGCAGTGCTAGGGGACCGGGACTAGCCAAAAACATTCAGTACTTC. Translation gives CSARGPGLAKNIQYF.

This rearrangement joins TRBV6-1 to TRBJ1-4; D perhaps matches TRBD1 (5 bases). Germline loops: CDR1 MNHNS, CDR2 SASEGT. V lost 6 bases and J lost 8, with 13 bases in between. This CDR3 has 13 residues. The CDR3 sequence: CASSTPGTEKLFF. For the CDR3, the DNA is TGTGCCAGCAGCACCCCAGGGACCGAAAAACTGTTTTTT.

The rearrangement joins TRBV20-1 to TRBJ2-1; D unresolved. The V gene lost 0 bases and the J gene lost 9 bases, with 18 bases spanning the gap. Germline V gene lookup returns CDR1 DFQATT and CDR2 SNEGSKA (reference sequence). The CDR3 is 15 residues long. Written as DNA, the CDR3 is TGCAGTGCTAGAGATTTAATCTCGAGTAACACTGAGCAGTTCTTC. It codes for CSARDLISSNTEQFF.

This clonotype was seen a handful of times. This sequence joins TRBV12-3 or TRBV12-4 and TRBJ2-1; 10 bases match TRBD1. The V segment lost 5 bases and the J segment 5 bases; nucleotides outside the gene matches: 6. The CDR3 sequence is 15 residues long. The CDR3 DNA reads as TGTGCCAGCAGTACGGACAGGGGGGTCCACAATGAGCAGTTCTTC. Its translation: CASSTDRGVHNEQFF.

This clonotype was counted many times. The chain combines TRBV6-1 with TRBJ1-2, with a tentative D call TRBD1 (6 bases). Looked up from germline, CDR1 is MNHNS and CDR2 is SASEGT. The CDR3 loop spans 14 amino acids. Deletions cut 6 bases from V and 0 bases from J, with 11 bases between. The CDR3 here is CASRTGQANYGYTF. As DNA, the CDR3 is TGTGCCAGCAGGACGGGACAAGCTAACTATGGCTACACCTTC.

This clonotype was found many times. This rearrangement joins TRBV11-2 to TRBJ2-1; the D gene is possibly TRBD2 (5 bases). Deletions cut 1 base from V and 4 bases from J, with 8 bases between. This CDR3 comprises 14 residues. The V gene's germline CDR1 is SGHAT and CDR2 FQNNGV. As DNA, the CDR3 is TGTGCCAGCAGCTTAGGGACTGAGTACAATGAGCAGTTCTTC. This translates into CASSLGTEYNEQFF.

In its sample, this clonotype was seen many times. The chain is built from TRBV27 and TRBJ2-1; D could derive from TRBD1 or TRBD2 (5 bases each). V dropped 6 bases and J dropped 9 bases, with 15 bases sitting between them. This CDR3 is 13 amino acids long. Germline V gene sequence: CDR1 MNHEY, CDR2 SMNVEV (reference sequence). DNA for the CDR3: TGTGCCAGCAGGCGAAGTGGGGACGGTGAGCAGTTCTTC. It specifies CASRRSGDGEQFF.

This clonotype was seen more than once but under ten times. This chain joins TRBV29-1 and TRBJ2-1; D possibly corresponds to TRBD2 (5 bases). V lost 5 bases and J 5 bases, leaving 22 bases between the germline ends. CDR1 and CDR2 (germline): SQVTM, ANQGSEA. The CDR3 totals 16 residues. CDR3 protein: CSVKIGAGRTHNEQFF. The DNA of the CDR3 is TGCAGCGTTAAAATCGGTGCGGGCCGCACCCACAATGAGCAGTTCTTC.

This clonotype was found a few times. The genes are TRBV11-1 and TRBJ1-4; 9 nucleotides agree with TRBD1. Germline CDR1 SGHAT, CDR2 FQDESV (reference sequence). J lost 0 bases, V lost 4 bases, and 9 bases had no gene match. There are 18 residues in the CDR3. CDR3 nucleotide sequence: TGTGCCAGCAGCTCTCCGACAGGGGGTGTTGCAACTAATGAAAAACTGTTTTTT. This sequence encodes CASSSPTGGVATNEKLFF.

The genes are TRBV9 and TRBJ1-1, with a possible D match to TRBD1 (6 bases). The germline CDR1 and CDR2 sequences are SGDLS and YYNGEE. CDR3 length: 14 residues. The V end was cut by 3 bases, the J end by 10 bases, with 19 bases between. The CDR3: CASSEAGDGVAAFF. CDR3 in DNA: TGTGCCAGCAGCGAGGCAGGGGATGGGGTGGCAGCTTTCTTT.

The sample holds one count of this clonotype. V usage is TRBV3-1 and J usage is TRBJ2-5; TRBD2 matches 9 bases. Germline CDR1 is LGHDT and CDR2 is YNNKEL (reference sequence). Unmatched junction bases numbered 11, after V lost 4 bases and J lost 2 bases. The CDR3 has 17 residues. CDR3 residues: CASSLPGLAGRQETQYF. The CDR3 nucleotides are TGTGCCAGCAGCCTGCCGGGGCTAGCGGGGAGACAAGAGACCCAGTACTTC.

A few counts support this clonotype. The CDR3 loop reads CSAQDRGRRSYNEQFF. Written as DNA, the CDR3 is TGCAGTGCCCAGGACAGGGGGCGCAGGTCCTACAATGAGCAGTTCTTC. The chain is built from TRBV20-1 and TRBJ2-1, with 11 bases fitting TRBD1. This CDR3 is 16 amino acids long. V gave up 6 bases and J gave up 1 base; unmatched junction bases: 8. Germline CDR1 is DFQATT and CDR2 is SNEGSKA (reference sequence).

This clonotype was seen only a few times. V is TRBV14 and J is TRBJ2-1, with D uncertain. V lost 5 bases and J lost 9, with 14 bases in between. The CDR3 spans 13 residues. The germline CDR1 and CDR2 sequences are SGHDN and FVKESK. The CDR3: CASSTNFPAEQFF. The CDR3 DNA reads TGTGCCAGCAGCACGAATTTCCCGGCTGAGCAGTTCTTC.

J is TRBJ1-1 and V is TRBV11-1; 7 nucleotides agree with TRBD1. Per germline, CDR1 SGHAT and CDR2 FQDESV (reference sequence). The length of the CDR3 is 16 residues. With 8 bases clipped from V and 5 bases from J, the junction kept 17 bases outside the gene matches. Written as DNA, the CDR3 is TGTGCCAGCGGTCGTAGAGACAGGGATCTCCTGACTGAAGCTTTCTTT. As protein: CASGRRDRDLLTEAFF.

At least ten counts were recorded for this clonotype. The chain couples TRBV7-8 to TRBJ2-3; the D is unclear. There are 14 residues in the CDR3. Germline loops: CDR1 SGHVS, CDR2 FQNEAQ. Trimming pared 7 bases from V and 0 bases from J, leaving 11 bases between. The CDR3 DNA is TGTGCCAGCACCCTAAGTGAGAGCACAGATACGCAGTATTTT. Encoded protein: CASTLSESTDTQYF.

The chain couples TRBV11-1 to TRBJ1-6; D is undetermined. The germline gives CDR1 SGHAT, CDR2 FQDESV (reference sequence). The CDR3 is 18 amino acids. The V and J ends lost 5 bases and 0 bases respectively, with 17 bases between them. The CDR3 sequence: CASSRASIKSSYNSPLHF. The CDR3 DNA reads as TGTGCCAGCAGCAGAGCCTCAATCAAGAGCTCCTATAATTCACCCCTCCACTTT.

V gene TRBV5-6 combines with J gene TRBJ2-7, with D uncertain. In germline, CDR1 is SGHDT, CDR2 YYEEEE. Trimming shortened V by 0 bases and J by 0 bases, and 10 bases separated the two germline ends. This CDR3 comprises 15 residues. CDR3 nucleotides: TGTGCCAGCAGCTTGGGACCGGAAAGCTCCTACGAGCAGTACTTC. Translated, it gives CASSLGPESSYEQYF. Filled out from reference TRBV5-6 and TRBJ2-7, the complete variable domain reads DAGVTQSPTHLIKTRGQQVTLRCSPKSGHDTVSWYQQALGQGPQFIFQYYEEEERQRGNFPDRFSGHQFPNYSSELNVNALLLGDSALYLCASSLGPESSYEQYFGPGTRLTVT.

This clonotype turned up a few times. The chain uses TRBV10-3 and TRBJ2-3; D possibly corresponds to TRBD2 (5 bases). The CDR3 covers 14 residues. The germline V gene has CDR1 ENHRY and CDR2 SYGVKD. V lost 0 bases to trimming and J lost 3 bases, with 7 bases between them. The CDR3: CAISESTGTDTQYF. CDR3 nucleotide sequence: TGTGCCATCAGTGAGTCGACGGGGACAGATACGCAGTATTTT.

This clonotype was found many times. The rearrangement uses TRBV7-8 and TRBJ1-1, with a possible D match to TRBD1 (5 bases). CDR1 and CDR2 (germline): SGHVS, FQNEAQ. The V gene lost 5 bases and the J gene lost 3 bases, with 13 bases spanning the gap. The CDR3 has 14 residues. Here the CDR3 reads CASSRRGEYTEAFF. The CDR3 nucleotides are TGTGCCAGCAGCCGCCGGGGGGAGTACACTGAAGCTTTCTTT.

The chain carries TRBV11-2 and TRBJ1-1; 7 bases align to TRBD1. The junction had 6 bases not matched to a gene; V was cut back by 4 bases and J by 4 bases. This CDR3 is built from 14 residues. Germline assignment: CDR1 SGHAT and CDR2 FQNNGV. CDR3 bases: TGTGCCAGCAGCTACGACAGGGTTGGCACTGAAGCTTTCTTT. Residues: CASSYDRVGTEAFF.

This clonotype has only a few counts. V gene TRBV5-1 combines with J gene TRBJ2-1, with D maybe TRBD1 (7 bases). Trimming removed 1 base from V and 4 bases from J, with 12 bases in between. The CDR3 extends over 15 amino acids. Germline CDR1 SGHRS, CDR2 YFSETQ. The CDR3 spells CASSLTAGGYNEQFF. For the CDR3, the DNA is TGCGCCAGCAGCTTGACGGCAGGGGGGTACAATGAGCAGTTCTTC.